This TCR beta chain appears in the sequencing data of a study of blood T cell repertoires in COVID-19. At the level of the study: COVID-19 samples, acute and convalescent, were from the United States, Italy and Spain.

Germline CDR1 SGHTA, CDR2 FQGNSA. Trimming shortened V by 3 bases and J by 0 bases, and 12 bases separated the two germline ends. CDR3 size: 16 residues. In the authors' workflow: Reference gene primers were amplified, and this amplification served to estimate nucleated cell counts. Data came from immunoSEQ multiplex PCR; TCRdb stores just in-frame clones and leaves some out. That table gives V, J and clone size, and the DNA gave D and trimming. The sample consists of some 100,000 clones, around 88% of them appearing once. V usage is TRBV7-2 and J usage is TRBJ2-1; D perhaps matches TRBD1 (5 bases). The specimen sequenced was peripheral blood. This clonotype was sampled from a human donor in a cohort sampled during active COVID-19. CDR3: CASSFRTSSSYNEQFF. The CDR3 DNA sequence: TGTGCCAGCAGCTTTCGGACATCTAGCTCCTACAATGAGCAGTTCTTC.